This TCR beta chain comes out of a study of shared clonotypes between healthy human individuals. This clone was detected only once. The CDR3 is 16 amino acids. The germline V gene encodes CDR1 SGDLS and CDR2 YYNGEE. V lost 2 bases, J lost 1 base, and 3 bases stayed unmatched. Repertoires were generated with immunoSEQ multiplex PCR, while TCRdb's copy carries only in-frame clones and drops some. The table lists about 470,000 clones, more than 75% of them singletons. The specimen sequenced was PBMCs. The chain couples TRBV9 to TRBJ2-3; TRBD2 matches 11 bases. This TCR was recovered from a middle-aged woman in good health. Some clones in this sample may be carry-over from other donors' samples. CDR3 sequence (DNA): TGTGCCAGCAGCGTCACACTAGCGGGGGGCACAGATACGCAGTATTTT. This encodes CASSVTLAGGTDTQYF.